What follows are 31 T cell receptor beta chains derived from one specimen sequenced in a study of blood T cell repertoires in COVID-19. Profiled with immunoSEQ multiplex PCR; TCRdb holds only in-frame clones, not every one. The table has fewer than 250,000 clones, about nine tenths seen once. Sequencing input: peripheral blood. Source of these receptors: a man aged 45-65 years with COVID-19, enrolled during active disease.

The rearrangement joins TRBV13 to TRBJ2-1; TRBD2 aligns across 10 bases. Germline V lookup: CDR1 PRHDT, CDR2 FYEKMQ (reference sequence). The length of the CDR3 is 18 residues. The V segment lost 1 base and the J segment 4 bases; nucleotides outside the gene matches: 10. CDR3 in amino acids: CASSLARGLAGAYNEQFF. As DNA, the CDR3 is TGTGCCAGCAGCTTAGCCCGAGGGCTAGCGGGGGCTTACAATGAGCAGTTCTTC.

The chain has TRBV11-2 and TRBJ2-7; D gene uncertain. CDR3 length: 13 amino acids. Looked up from germline, CDR1 is SGHAT and CDR2 is FQNNGV. The V end was cut by 1 base, the J end by 2 bases, with 6 bases between. DNA of the CDR3: TGTGCCAGCAGCTTAGGGCAAACCTACGAGCAGTACTTC. This encodes CASSLGQTYEQYF.

A few counts support this clone. The chain combines TRBV7-8 with TRBJ2-1, with TRBD2 matching over 10 bases. V dropped 0 bases and J dropped 13; count of bases not matched to a gene: 12. Germline CDR1 is SGHVS and CDR2 is FQNEAQ. There are 16 residues in the CDR3. CDR3 protein: CASSLAYSGRIGAQFF. CDR3 coding DNA: TGTGCCAGCAGCTTAGCGTATAGCGGGAGGATAGGGGCCCAGTTCTTC.

V usage is TRBV2 and J usage is TRBJ1-5, with TRBD1 matching over 8 bases. CDR1 and CDR2 (germline): SNHLY, FYNNEI. The CDR3 spans 15 residues. V lost 8 bases and J lost 3; bases outside the gene matches: 9. The CDR3 loop is CASVSGTGNNQPQHF. The CDR3 DNA follows: TGTGCCAGCGTTTCCGGGACAGGAAACAATCAGCCCCAGCATTTT.

This clone was recorded at least ten times. The chain employs TRBV4-1 and TRBJ2-2, with 12 bases aligning to TRBD2. The CDR3 contains 17 residues. V lost 4 bases, J lost 6 bases, and 9 bases stayed unmatched. Looked up from germline, CDR1 is MGHRA and CDR2 is YSYEKL. CDR3 protein: CASSLPGLAGRAGELFF. Here the CDR3 DNA reads TGCGCCAGCAGCCTCCCCGGACTAGCGGGACGAGCCGGGGAGCTGTTTTTT.

CDR3 in DNA: TGTGCCAGCAGCTTAGCGACAGGGGATGGCTACACCTTC. It codes for CASSLATGDGYTF. The chain combines TRBV7-2 with TRBJ1-2; 8 bases are a match to TRBD1. V trimming: 0 bases; J trimming: 6 bases; junction bases outside the gene matches: 0. CDR3 size: 13 residues. Germline V gene data show CDR1 as SGHTA and CDR2 as FQGNSA.

The chain uses TRBV6-5 and TRBJ2-7, with 8 positions matching TRBD2. Germline-derived CDR1 and CDR2 are MNHEY and SVGAGI. This CDR3 contains 16 residues. Trimming took 4 bases from V and 3 from J; bases not matched to a gene: 11. For the CDR3, the DNA is TGTGCCAGCAGTTCCCTCCCGGGAGGGGGGAGCTACGAGCAGTACTTC. Protein sequence: CASSSLPGGGSYEQYF.

The rearrangement uses TRBV7-6 and TRBJ1-3, with D tentatively TRBD1 (6 bases). V was cut by 0 bases and J by 4 bases, with 13 bases left in between. The CDR3 length is 16 residues. CDR1 and CDR2 (germline): SGHVS, FNYEAQ. In nucleotides, the CDR3 is TGTGCCAGCAGCTTAGCGGTAGGACAGAGGGGAAACACCATATATTTT. Amino acid sequence: CASSLAVGQRGNTIYF.

The chain couples TRBV25-1 to TRBJ1-6; D is undetermined. The CDR3 is 15 amino acids. Trimming took off 6 bases at V and 7 bases at J, with 16 bases between the two ends. CDR1 and CDR2 from the germline V gene are MGHDK and SYGVNS. The CDR3 protein is CASRPGFVGNSPLHF. For the CDR3, the DNA is TGTGCCAGCAGACCGGGGTTCGTCGGGAATTCACCCCTCCACTTT.

Only a few counts were recorded for this clone. The CDR3: CASSEAQGGKLFF. CDR3 coding DNA: TGTGCCAGCAGTGAAGCGCAGGGGGGAAAACTGTTTTTT. The chain employs TRBV6-1 and TRBJ1-4; 7 bases are shared with TRBD1. Trimming removed 0 bases from V and 10 bases from J; junction bases left unmatched: 2. The CDR3 length is 13 residues. Per germline, CDR1 MNHNS and CDR2 SASEGT.

This chain connects TRBV12-5 to TRBJ2-1, with D perhaps matching TRBD1 (5 bases). Germline CDR1 reads LGHNT; CDR2 reads FRNRAP. The CDR3 is 15 residues long. Between the trimmed V and J ends, which lost 5 bases and 2 bases, there was a span of 13 bases. Written as DNA, the CDR3 is TGTGCTAGTGGTCCTAGGGGCCCGACCTACAATGAGCAGTTCTTC. It translates to CASGPRGPTYNEQFF.

This chain's CDR3 is CSVEVLGLSSGKQYF. CDR3 nucleotides: TGCAGCGTTGAAGTGTTAGGACTTTCCAGTGGCAAGCAGTACTTC. The chain carries TRBV29-1 and TRBJ2-7, with TRBD2 as a possible D gene (5 bases). The V gene lost 1 base and the J gene lost 8 bases, with 21 bases spanning the gap. This CDR3 has 15 amino acids. Germline V CDR1 and CDR2: SQVTM, ANQGSEA.

The V and J genes are TRBV7-2 and TRBJ2-1; 9 positions match TRBD2. The CDR3 is made up of 15 amino acids. V dropped 6 bases and J dropped 8; count of bases not matched to a gene: 11. Germline CDR1 is SGHTA and CDR2 is FQGNSA. The CDR3 DNA is TGTGCCAGCAGGACGAGGGCTAGCGGGGTGGATGAGCAGTTCTTC. It encodes CASRTRASGVDEQFF.

The chain employs TRBV7-3 and TRBJ2-1; a weak D match, TRBD1 (5 bases). V was trimmed by 1 base and J by 6 bases, leaving 13 bases between them. This CDR3 has 15 amino acids. Germline V gene data show CDR1 as SGHTA and CDR2 as FQGTGA. The DNA for the CDR3 is TGTGCCAGCAGCTTAAGCAGGGTTGGGTTCAATGAGCAGTTCTTC. Encoded protein: CASSLSRVGFNEQFF.

The rearrangement joins TRBV11-2 to TRBJ2-5; TRBD2 aligns across 13 bases. Germline lookup yields CDR1 SGHAT and CDR2 FQNNGV. Trimming removed 1 base from V and 5 bases from J; junction bases left unmatched: 4. This CDR3 is built from 16 residues. CDR3 bases: TGTGCCAGCAGCTTAGTGACTAGCGGGAGGTGGGAGACCCAGTACTTC. This sequence encodes CASSLVTSGRWETQYF.

The CDR3 sequence: CASSAPGQGYQPQHF. The DNA of the CDR3 is TGTGCCAGTAGCGCCCCGGGACAGGGTTATCAGCCCCAGCATTTT. V is TRBV19 and J is TRBJ1-5; 9 bases map to TRBD1. V was pared by 6 bases and J by 5 bases, with 8 bases of the junction left unmatched. Germline CDR1 is LNHDA and CDR2 is SQIVND (reference sequence). This CDR3 has 15 residues.

The chain couples TRBV11-2 to TRBJ2-7; 9 positions agree with TRBD1. Germline lookup yields CDR1 SGHAT and CDR2 FQNNGV. CDR3 size: 16 residues. J gave up 0 bases and V 5 bases, and 8 bases lay outside the gene matches. CDR3 residues: CASSPGQGMGSYEQYF. The CDR3 DNA is TGTGCCAGCAGCCCGGGACAGGGAATGGGCTCCTACGAGCAGTACTTC.

CDR3 bases: TGTGCCAGTAGTACAGACAGGGTCTCACCCCTCCACTTT. Translation: CASSTDRVSPLHF. The gene calls are TRBV19 and TRBJ1-6; 7 bases line up with TRBD1. This CDR3 is built from 13 residues. V lost 4 bases and J lost 10; bases outside the gene matches: 4. CDR1 and CDR2 (germline): LNHDA, SQIVND (reference sequence).

This clone is a singleton in its sample. The chain is built from TRBV10-3 and TRBJ2-1; 9 bases fit TRBD1. Per the germline V gene, CDR1 is ENHRY and CDR2 is SYGVKD. Trimming at V came to 5 bases and at J to 1 base, leaving 3 bases not matched to a gene. The length of the CDR3 is 15 residues. The CDR3 here is CAISPGQGSYNEQFF. CDR3 nucleotides: TGTGCCATCAGTCCGGGACAGGGTTCCTACAATGAGCAGTTCTTC.

The chain recombines TRBV4-3 with TRBJ1-6; tentative D call: TRBD1 (5 bases). Germline values: CDR1 LGHNA, CDR2 YSLEER. Trimming took off 0 bases at V and 8 bases at J, with 17 bases between the two ends. The length of the CDR3 is 17 residues. The CDR3 is CASSQEGRGGGDSPLHF. The CDR3 DNA reads TGCGCCAGCAGCCAAGAAGGTAGGGGCGGGGGTGATTCACCCCTCCACTTT.

The table lists this clone with a count of one. The chain links TRBV30 to TRBJ1-6, with D possibly matching TRBD1 (6 bases). CDR3 length: 12 residues. V lost 4 bases to trimming and J lost 9 bases, with 10 bases between them. CDR1 is GTSNPN and CDR2 is SVGIG in the germline V gene (reference sequence). CDR3 in amino acids: CAWTRDTSPLHF. The CDR3 DNA reads as TGTGCCTGGACCCGGGACACTTCACCCCTCCACTTT.

The chain has TRBV5-4 and TRBJ1-1; maybe TRBD1 (5 bases). The CDR3 covers 14 residues. Trimming took off 0 bases at V and 9 bases at J, with 15 bases between the two ends. Looked up from germline, CDR1 is SGHNT and CDR2 is YYREEE (reference sequence). The CDR3 coding sequence is TGTGCCAGCAGCTTGGCTGGGGCAGGGAACAAAGCTTTCTTT. Its translation is CASSLAGAGNKAFF.

This chain links TRBV5-1 with TRBJ2-2, with D tentatively TRBD1 (6 bases). The length of the CDR3 is 14 residues. With 4 bases removed from V and 5 bases from J, the gap between germline ends came to 12 bases. Germline CDR1 reads SGHRS; CDR2 reads YFSETQ. CDR3: CASSASGATGELFF. Written as DNA, the CDR3 is TGCGCCAGCAGCGCCTCAGGGGCGACCGGGGAGCTGTTTTTT.

V gene TRBV11-3 combines with J gene TRBJ2-3; the match to TRBD1 covers 7 bases. Germline CDR1 SGHNT, CDR2 YENEEA. CDR3 length: 16 amino acids. V was clipped by 3 bases and J by 0 bases; unmatched bases: 6. CDR3 residues: CASSLSRGGSTDTQYF. The CDR3 region has the DNA TGTGCCAGCAGCTTGTCCCGAGGGGGCAGCACAGATACGCAGTATTTT. The full variable domain, its missing parts supplied by reference TRBV11-3 and TRBJ2-3, is EAGVVQSPRYKIIEKKQPVAFWCNPISGHNTLYWYLQNLGQGPELLIRYENEEAVDDSQLPKDRFSAERLKGVDSTLKIQPAELGDSAVYLCASSLSRGGSTDTQYFGPGTRLTVL.

The chain carries TRBV6-1 and TRBJ1-4, with 7 bases that match TRBD1. V trimming: 0 bases; J trimming: 0 bases; junction bases outside the gene matches: 7. The CDR3 is 18 residues long. The V gene's germline CDR1 is MNHNS and CDR2 SASEGT. The CDR3 DNA reads as TGTGCCAGCAGTGAAGCGGTACAGGGGTCCGCAACTAATGAAAAACTGTTTTTT. Translating gives CASSEAVQGSATNEKLFF.

V and J are TRBV19 and TRBJ1-4; D may be TRBD1 (5 bases). The CDR3 loop spans 15 amino acids. In germline, CDR1 is LNHDA, CDR2 SQIVND (reference sequence). Deletions cut 4 bases from V and 8 bases from J, with 17 bases between. The CDR3 protein is CASSTTAGGVEKLFF. The CDR3 nucleotides are TGTGCCAGTAGTACCACCGCGGGGGGTGTAGAAAAACTGTTTTTT.

J is TRBJ2-2 and V is TRBV6-2 or TRBV6-3; 10 nucleotides line up with TRBD2. The V segment lost 4 bases and the J segment 4 bases; nucleotides outside the gene matches: 9. The CDR3 is 17 amino acids. CDR1 is MNHEY and CDR2 is SVGEGT in the germline V gene. Written as DNA, the CDR3 is TGTGCCAGCAGTTCGTACCCTAGCGGGGGCTCCACCGGGGAGCTGTTTTTT. Encoded protein: CASSSYPSGGSTGELFF.

This chain links TRBV5-1 with TRBJ2-2, with 9 bases lining up with TRBD1. The CDR3 contains 15 residues. Trimming cost V 4 bases and J 5 bases; bases outside gene matches: 6. Germline CDR1 is SGHRS and CDR2 is YFSETQ. This CDR3 reads CASSAGQGRTGELFF. The CDR3 DNA follows: TGCGCCAGCAGCGCGGGACAGGGAAGGACCGGGGAGCTGTTTTTT.

The chain has TRBV29-1 and TRBJ1-1; D possibly corresponds to TRBD1 (5 bases). Looked up from germline, CDR1 is SQVTM and CDR2 is ANQGSEA. The germline V and J ends were trimmed by 3 bases and 4 bases, with 9 bases remaining between them. The CDR3 extends over 12 amino acids. This chain's CDR3 is CSVERQITEAFF. DNA of the CDR3: TGCAGCGTTGAGAGACAGATCACTGAAGCTTTCTTT.

The rearrangement uses TRBV5-5 and TRBJ2-7; 10 nucleotides line up with TRBD1. The CDR3 covers 14 residues. Per the germline V gene, CDR1 is SGHKS and CDR2 is YYEKEE (reference sequence). V lost 0 bases, J lost 3 bases, and 0 bases stayed unmatched. For the CDR3, the DNA is TGTGCCAGCAGCTTGGGGACAGGGGGCTACGAGCAGTACTTC. Its translation is CASSLGTGGYEQYF.

V is TRBV7-2 and J is TRBJ1-1; no definite D call. The CDR3 contains 12 residues. Germline V gives CDR1 SGHTA, CDR2 FQGNSA. The V end was cut by 5 bases, the J end by 4 bases, with 8 bases between. Here the CDR3 DNA reads TGTGCCAGCAGCCCGGTTCTCACTGAAGCTTTCTTT. Protein: CASSPVLTEAFF.